This T cell receptor (beta chain) came from a study of vaccination and CD4 T cells after COVID-19. Study-level points and caveats: For convalescent patients, 304 of the 307 vaccine-specific clones analyzed were classified as spike mono-reactive.

TCRdb used MiXCR to reprocess the PCR reads, holding one entry per CDR3 protein. Among 20,000 or so distinct CDR3 sequences listed, over 45% were seen once. Trimming shortened V by 2 bases and J by 0 bases, and 13 bases separated the two germline ends. The CDR3 is 17 residues long. Germline V CDR1 and CDR2: MNHEY, SVGEGT. Turning to this clonotype: Its specificity is not known.

V and J are TRBV6-2 or TRBV6-3 and TRBJ1-4; D is undetermined. The sequence was obtained from a human donor who had recovered from COVID-19. The sample was CD4+ T cells from blood, taken after SARS-CoV-2 vaccination. CDR3 in DNA: TGTGCCAGCAGTTACGTGGCAGGCACTGCAACTAATGAAAAACTGTTTTTT. As protein: CASSYVAGTATNEKLFF.